This entry features one T cell receptor beta chain sequence. Trimming removed 5 bases from V and 0 bases from J, with 8 bases in between. Per germline, CDR1 MDHEN and CDR2 SYDVKM. CDR3 length: 13 amino acids. These data come from a study of blood T cell repertoires in COVID-19. Study overall: Sites across the United States, Italy and Spain contributed samples from acute and convalescent COVID-19. Sample material is recorded as cDNA or gDNA derived from T cells, B-cell-depleted T cells, or PBMCs.

Under the authors' procedure: Cell counts per sample came from amplifying reference gene primers. The method was immunoSEQ multiplex PCR; TCRdb's version includes in-frame clones alone and lacks a portion of them. That table gives V, J and clone size, and the DNA gave D and trimming. This table holds fewer than 85,000 clones, 82% found once. The specimen was peripheral blood. The gene calls are TRBV28 and TRBJ2-7; a weak D match, TRBD2 (5 bases). This receptor was obtained from an older woman with acute or convalescent COVID-19. The CDR3 coding sequence is TGTGCCAGCAGTCCGGGGAGCTCCTACGAGCAGTACTTC. Translating gives CASSPGSSYEQYF.